This T cell receptor (beta chain) stems from a study of blood T cell repertoires in COVID-19. The wider study: Italy, Spain and the United States were the sources of the convalescent and acute COVID-19 samples.

Methods used by the authors: Nucleated cell number was recorded as an estimate derived from reference gene primer amplification. Clones were read by immunoSEQ multiplex PCR, and TCRdb kept only the in-frame ones, dropping some. The V and J calls and clone size are taken from that table; D and trimming were inferred from the DNA. The top ten hold 19% of the sample, which has 45,000 or so clones, roughly 80% seen once. This clone was found many times. Germline V gives CDR1 LNHDA, CDR2 SQIVND (reference sequence). This CDR3 is 14 amino acids long. Trimming removed 1 base from V and 3 bases from J, with 9 bases in between.

The clonotype comes from a man between 65 and 80 years old with acute or convalescent COVID-19. This chain joins TRBV19 and TRBJ1-1; D gene uncertain. The sequenced material came from peripheral blood. The CDR3 loop is CASSIAGLDTEAFF. The CDR3 nucleotides are TGTGCCAGTAGTATAGCAGGTTTGGACACTGAAGCTTTCTTT.